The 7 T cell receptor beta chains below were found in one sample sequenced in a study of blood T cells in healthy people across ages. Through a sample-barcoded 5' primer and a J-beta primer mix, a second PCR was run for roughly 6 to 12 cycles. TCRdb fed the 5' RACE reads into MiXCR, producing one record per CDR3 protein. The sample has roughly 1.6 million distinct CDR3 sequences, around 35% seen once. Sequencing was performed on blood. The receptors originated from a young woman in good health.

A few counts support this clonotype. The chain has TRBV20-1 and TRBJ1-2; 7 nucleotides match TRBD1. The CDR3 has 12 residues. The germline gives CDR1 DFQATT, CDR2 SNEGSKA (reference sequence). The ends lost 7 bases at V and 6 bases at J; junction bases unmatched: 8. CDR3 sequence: CSVEGASNGYTF. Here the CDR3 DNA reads TGCAGTGTGGAGGGGGCTTCGAATGGCTACACCTTC.

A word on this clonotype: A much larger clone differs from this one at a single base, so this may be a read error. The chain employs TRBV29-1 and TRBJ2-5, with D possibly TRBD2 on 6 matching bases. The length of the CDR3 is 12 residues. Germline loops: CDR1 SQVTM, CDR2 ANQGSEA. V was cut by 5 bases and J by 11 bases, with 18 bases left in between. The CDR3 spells CSVRLDYNEQYF. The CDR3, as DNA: TGCAGCGTTAGACTGGACTACAATGAGCAGTACTTC.

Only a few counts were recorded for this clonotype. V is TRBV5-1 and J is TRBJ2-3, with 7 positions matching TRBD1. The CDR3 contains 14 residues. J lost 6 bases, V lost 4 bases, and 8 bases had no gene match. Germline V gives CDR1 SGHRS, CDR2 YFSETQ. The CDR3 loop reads CASSMTGKTDTQYF. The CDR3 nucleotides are TGCGCCAGCAGCATGACAGGGAAGACGGATACGCAGTATTTT. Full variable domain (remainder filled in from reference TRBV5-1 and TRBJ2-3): KAGVTQTPRYLIKTRGQQVTLSCSPISGHRSVSWYQQTPGQGLQFLFEYFSETQRNKGNFPGRFSGRQFSNSRSEMNVSTLELGDSALYLCASSMTGKTDTQYFGPGTRLTVL.

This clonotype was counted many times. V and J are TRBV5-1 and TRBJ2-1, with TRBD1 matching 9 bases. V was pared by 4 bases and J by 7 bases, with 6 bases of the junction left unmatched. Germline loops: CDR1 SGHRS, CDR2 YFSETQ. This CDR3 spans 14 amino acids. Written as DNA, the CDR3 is TGCGCCAGCAGCGTGGACAGGGGCGGGAATGAGCAGTTCTTC. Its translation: CASSVDRGGNEQFF.

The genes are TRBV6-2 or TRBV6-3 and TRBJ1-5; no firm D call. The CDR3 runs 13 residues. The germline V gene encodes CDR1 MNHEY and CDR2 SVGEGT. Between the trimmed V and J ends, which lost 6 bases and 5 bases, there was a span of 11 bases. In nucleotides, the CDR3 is TGTGCCAGCAGGAACGACGGCTATCAGCCCCAGCATTTT. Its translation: CASRNDGYQPQHF.

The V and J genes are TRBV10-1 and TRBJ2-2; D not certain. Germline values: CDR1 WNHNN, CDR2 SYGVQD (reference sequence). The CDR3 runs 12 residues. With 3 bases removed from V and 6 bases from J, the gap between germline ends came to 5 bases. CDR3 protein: CASSDPAGELFF. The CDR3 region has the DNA TGCGCCAGCAGTGACCCGGCCGGGGAGCTGTTTTTT.

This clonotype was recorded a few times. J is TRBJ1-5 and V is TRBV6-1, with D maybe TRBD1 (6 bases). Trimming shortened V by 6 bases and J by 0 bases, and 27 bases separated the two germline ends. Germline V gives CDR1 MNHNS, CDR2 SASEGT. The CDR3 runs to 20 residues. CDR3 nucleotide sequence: TGTGCCAGCAGGGCGAAGTCAGCTGGGGGCTTCGGAAATAGCAATCAGCCCCAGCATTTT. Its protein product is CASRAKSAGGFGNSNQPQHF.